One sample yielded the 19 T cell receptor delta chains listed below, sequenced in a study of Vγ9Vδ2 T cells in congenital toxoplasmosis. Template-switch reverse transcription used TRGC- and TRDC-specific primers together in a single tube. The TRGC primer was designed to bind both TRGC1 and TRGC2 constant genes. TCRdb re-called the reads through CATT. The sample contains fewer than 400 delta-chain clones, 14% to 15% of which appear only once. Material: gamma-delta T cells from blood. These receptors were taken from a child under 10 years old born to a mother with Toxoplasma gondii infection during pregnancy, either congenitally infected or uninfected (not recorded which).

Only a few counts were recorded for this clone. TCRdb has a much larger clone's protein, which differs at residue 12 from the translation of this DNA, likely because of a read error; what is shown is the protein translated from the DNA. The chain employs TRDV2 and TRDJ1, with D perhaps TRDD3 (6 bases). CDR3 length: 15 residues. Germline lookup yields CDR1 GEAIGNYY and CDR2 EKD. CDR3 sequence: CACDKAGDHTDELIF. In nucleotides, the CDR3 is TGTGCCTGTGACAAAGCTGGGGACCACACCGATGAACTCATCTTT.

This clone occurred a few times. The protein TCRdb lists belongs to a much larger clone and differs from this DNA's translation at residue 10, which points to a read error; the protein shown is made from the DNA. The gene calls are TRDV2 and TRDJ1; TRDD3 is a possible D gene (6 bases). Germline V gene sequence: CDR1 GEAIGNYY, CDR2 EKD. V lost 2 bases and J 4 bases, leaving 16 bases between the germline ends. The CDR3 is 15 residues long. CDR3 in amino acids: CACDKAGDHIDKLIF. The CDR3 DNA reads as TGTGCCTGTGACAAAGCTGGGGACCACATCGATAAACTCATCTTT.

This clone counts as large. Other nucleotide sequences from this sample produce the same CDR3. V and J are TRDV3 and TRDJ1, with 9 bases that match TRDD3. In germline, CDR1 is TVYSNPD, CDR2 GDNSRS (reference sequence). V lost 5 bases to trimming and J lost 0 bases; unmatched junction nucleotides: 22. The CDR3 extends over 19 amino acids. The chain's CDR3 is CALWIMGGYWGRNTDKLIF. CDR3 in DNA: TGTGCCCTCTGGATAATGGGGGGTTACTGGGGGAGAAACACCGATAAACTCATCTTT.

This clone was recorded a few times. TCRdb's entry gives the protein of a much larger clone, which mismatches this DNA's translation at residue 9, likely from a read error; the protein reported here is translated from the DNA. The chain combines TRDV2 with TRDJ1, with a possible D match to TRDD3 (6 bases). Germline V gives CDR1 GEAIGNYY, CDR2 EKD. Trimming pared 2 bases from V and 0 bases from J, leaving 12 bases between. This CDR3 has 15 amino acids. CDR3 sequence reads: CACDKAGDYTDKLIF. The CDR3 DNA reads TGTGCCTGTGACAAAGCTGGGGACTACACCGATAAACTCATCTTT.

To note about this clone: A single base separates this from a much larger clone, so it may be a read error. Other DNA sequences in the sample encode the same CDR3. The chain uses TRDV1 and TRDJ1; 11 bases align to TRDD3. V dropped 2 bases and J dropped 0; count of bases not matched to a gene: 20. The length of the CDR3 is 22 residues. CDR1 TSWWSYY and CDR2 QGS come from the germline V gene. The CDR3 nucleotides are TGTGCTCTTGGGGAAGTCGCGAGTTGGGGGATACGCAGCCCACCGTACACCGATAAACTCATCTTT. Residues: CALGEVASWGIRSPPYTDKLIF.

This clone has only a few counts. Since a far larger clone is one base different, this is likely a read error. J is TRDJ1 and V is TRDV1; D is perhaps TRDD3 (8 bases). The germline V gene encodes CDR1 TSWWSYY and CDR2 QGS. This CDR3 contains 22 residues. The CDR3 loop is CALGELADFLDYWGYYTNKLIF. CDR3 in DNA: TGTGCTCTTGGGGAACTAGCGGACTTCCTAGACTACTGGGGGTATTACACCAATAAACTCATCTTT.

A word on this clone: The mismatch at residue 7 between this DNA's translation and the TCRdb protein of a much larger clone likely reflects a read error; the protein shown is translated from the DNA. V is TRDV3 and J is TRDJ1; 11 bases fit TRDD3. Trimming removed 3 bases from V and 1 base from J; junction bases left unmatched: 4. This CDR3 contains 14 residues. Per the germline V gene, CDR1 is TVYSNPD and CDR2 is GDNSRS (reference sequence). This CDR3 reads CAFWGIPFTDKLIF. CDR3 bases: TGTGCCTTCTGGGGGATACCGTTCACCGATAAACTCATCTTT.

In the case of this clone: A read error likely explains why the TCRdb protein, taken from a much larger clone, differs from this DNA's translation at residue 7; the protein shown is translated from the DNA. The gene calls are TRDV3 and TRDJ1; 10 bases are shared with TRDD3. Germline V gives CDR1 TVYSNPD, CDR2 GDNSRS (reference sequence). There are 14 residues in the CDR3. V trimming: 3 bases; J trimming: 1 base; junction bases outside the gene matches: 5. The CDR3 protein is CAFWGIVFTDKLIF. The CDR3 bases are TGTGCCTTCTGGGGGATAGTGTTCACCGATAAACTCATCTTT. Supplemented by reference TRDV3 and TRDJ1, the full variable domain reads CDKVTQSSPDQTVASGSEVVLLCTYDTVYSNPDLFWYRIRPDYSFQFVFYGDNSRSEGADFTQGRFSVKHILTQKAFHLVISPVRTEDSATYYCAFWGIVFTDKLIFGKGTRVTVEP.

This clone is categorized as medium-sized. It is likely a read error: a sequence one base away is far more abundant. This same CDR3 is encoded by further DNA sequences in the sample. This chain connects TRDV1 to TRDJ1; 7 bases line up with TRDD3. The trim removed 2 bases at V and 3 bases at J, leaving 24 bases unmatched. This CDR3 has 21 residues. The V gene's germline CDR1 is TSWWSYY and CDR2 QGS. Here the CDR3 reads CALGEEGPRIYWGQRADKLIF. CDR3 DNA: TGTGCTCTTGGGGAAGAAGGTCCCAGAATTTACTGGGGACAAAGGGCCGATAAACTCATCTTT.

This clone is deemed hyperexpanded. The chain joins TRDV1 to TRDJ1, with 11 nucleotides matching TRDD3. Germline V gene lookup returns CDR1 TSWWSYY and CDR2 QGS. V shed 1 base and J 2 bases; nucleotides not matched to a gene: 15. There are 20 residues in the CDR3. The CDR3 here is CALGERDPPSYWGITDKLIF. The CDR3 DNA reads as TGTGCTCTTGGGGAACGGGACCCTCCCTCGTACTGGGGGATAACCGATAAACTCATCTTT.

This clone was picked up a small number of times. A far larger clone lies a single base away; this is likely a read error. Other DNA sequences in this specimen translate into the identical CDR3. V is TRDV3 and J is TRDJ1; 11 bases line up with TRDD3. The CDR3 loop spans 14 amino acids. Germline CDR1 is TVYSNPD and CDR2 is GDNSRS (reference sequence). V lost 3 bases to trimming and J lost 1 base; unmatched junction nucleotides: 4. The DNA of the CDR3 is TGTGCCTTCTGGGGGATACTTTTCACCGATAAACTCATCTTT. Translated: CAFWGILFTDKLIF.

This clone has more than one count but fewer than ten. A read error is likely here: a far larger clone is one base away. The rearrangement joins TRAV38-2/DV8 to TRDJ1, with 11 bases identical to TRDD3. Germline assignment: CDR1 TSESDYY and CDR2 QEAYKQQN. V was clipped by 1 base and J by 0 bases; unmatched bases: 23. This CDR3 has 23 amino acids. This CDR3 is CAYRSTGTYNGCWGIPYTDKLIF. CDR3 nucleotides: TGTGCTTATAGGAGCACCGGAACCTACAACGGTTGCTGGGGGATACCCTACACCGATAAACTCATCTTT.

This clone was seen a few times. A far larger clone is one nucleotide away, so this likely arose from a read error. The genes are TRDV1 and TRDJ1; TRDD2 matches 9 bases. The germline V gene encodes CDR1 TSWWSYY and CDR2 QGS. Trimming at V came to 2 bases and at J to 2 bases, leaving 18 bases not matched to a gene. The CDR3 runs 20 residues. The CDR3 loop reads CALGETEAFLPCGQTDKLIF. The CDR3 coding sequence is TGTGCTCTTGGGGAAACGGAGGCCTTCCTACCTTGTGGGCAAACCGATAAACTCATCTTT.

By its share, this clone is large (0.1 to 1%). The chain is built from TRDV1 and TRDJ1, with D perhaps TRDD3 (7 bases). This CDR3 is built from 21 residues. Germline V gene lookup returns CDR1 TSWWSYY and CDR2 QGS. Trimming left V 3 bases short and J 0 bases short, with 29 bases between. The CDR3, as DNA: TGTGCTCTTGGGGACCACCTTCCACCACTACTGGGGATGGATTACACCGATAAACTCATCTTT. This encodes CALGDHLPPLLGMDYTDKLIF.

The sample holds a few counts of this clone. Only one base separates this from a far larger clonotype, so it likely reflects a read error. The chain links TRDV2 to TRDJ3, with unresolved D. Germline CDR1 is GEAIGNYY and CDR2 is EKD. The CDR3 consists of 13 residues. V was cut by 4 bases and J by 2 bases, with 2 bases left in between. The CDR3, as DNA: TGTGCCTGTGAAACCTGGGACACCCGACAGATGTTTTTC. It is translated as CACETWDTRQMFF.

This clone has only a few counts. A far larger clone is just one base off, so this is likely a read error. The sample carries other DNA sequences with the same CDR3. This chain uses TRDV2 with TRDJ3; 8 bases line up with TRDD3. The CDR3 sequence is 19 residues long. Trimming cost V 3 bases and J 4 bases; bases outside gene matches: 13. Germline CDR1 is GEAIGNYY and CDR2 is EKD. The CDR3 DNA is TGTGCCTGTGACCAATACTGGGGGTCCGACTCATGGGACACCCGACAGATGTTTTTC. It codes for CACDQYWGSDSWDTRQMFF.

As for this clone: A far larger clone is one nucleotide away, so this likely arose from a read error. Other DNA sequences from this sample encode an identical CDR3 as well. The V gene is TRDV1, the J gene TRDJ1, with 7 positions matching TRDD3. Germline V lookup: CDR1 TSWWSYY, CDR2 QGS. This CDR3 comprises 23 residues. The CDR3 nucleotides read TGTGCTCTTGGTGAACCCCCATTCCCATACGGGCTGGGGGGGCTTGGCCTCACCGATAAACTCATCTTT. Protein sequence: CALGEPPFPYGLGGLGLTDKLIF.

A remark on this clone: The protein in TCRdb stems from a much larger clone and differs at residue 9 from this DNA's translation, likely a read error; here the protein is translated from the DNA. V gene TRDV3 combines with J gene TRDJ1; 11 nucleotides agree with TRDD3. Per the germline V gene, CDR1 is TVYSNPD and CDR2 is GDNSRS (reference sequence). Trimming removed 3 bases from V and 3 bases from J; junction bases left unmatched: 6. The CDR3 consists of 14 residues. The CDR3 DNA reads as TGTGCCTTCTGGGGGATACTGTTCGCCGATAAACTCATCTTT. Residues: CAFWGILFADKLIF.

This clone was counted only a few times. A far larger clone is just one base off, so this is likely a read error. Other nucleotide sequences from this sample produce the same CDR3. V gene TRDV1 combines with J gene TRDJ1, with D perhaps being TRDD2 or TRDD3 (6 bases each). The CDR3 loop spans 17 amino acids. V lost 3 bases and J lost 0, with 17 bases in between. Germline CDR1 is TSWWSYY and CDR2 is QGS. The CDR3 spells CALGDWGSSSYTDKLIF. CDR3 DNA sequence: TGTGCTCTTGGGGACTGGGGTTCTTCCTCTTACACCGATAAACTCATCTTT.